Listed below are T cell receptor beta chains from one sample, sequenced in a study of blood T cell repertoires in COVID-19. Sequencing used immunoSEQ multiplex PCR; TCRdb keeps in-frame clones, though not all of them. The table lists some 230,000 clones, around 84% of them singletons. The sample comprised peripheral blood. These TCRs come from a man aged 40-49 years with acute or convalescent COVID-19. CDR3s include the opening cysteine and the closing phenylalanine or tryptophan. The D gene is left open where the match is weak. Rows may omit the clone size; those that give it use once, few, many or a size class.

v_gene	j_gene	abundance	len	d_gene	CDR3aa	CDR3nt
TRBV24-1	TRBJ2-3	-	15	TRBD2	CATGYERGGKDTQYF	TGTGCCACCGGTTATGAGCGGGGGGGGAAAGATACGCAGTATTTT
TRBV20-1	TRBJ2-3	-	15	TRBD2	CSASKLAGDGDTQYF	TGCAGTGCTAGTAAGCTAGCGGGGGACGGAGATACGCAGTATTTT
TRBV10-1	TRBJ1-5	once	17	-	CASSEPTRVLGNQPQHF	TGCGCCAGCAGTGAGCCGACCCGGGTCTTGGGCAATCAGCCCCAGCATTTT
TRBV6-1	TRBJ1-2	-	19	TRBD1	CASSAIYTPRDRANYGYTF	TGTGCCAGCAGTGCAATATATACTCCACGGGACAGAGCTAACTATGGCTACACCTTC
TRBV7-3	TRBJ2-5	-	18	TRBD1	CASSSWTGPPSLQETQYF	TGTGCCAGCAGCTCCTGGACAGGGCCACCGTCACTCCAAGAGACCCAGTACTTC
TRBV2	TRBJ1-5	-	14	-	CASGLDRNNQPQHF	TGTGCCAGCGGGCTCGACCGGAACAATCAGCCCCAGCATTTT
TRBV4-2	TRBJ2-2	-	14	TRBD2	CASRWGGSTGELFF	TGTGCCAGCAGATGGGGGGGGTCCACCGGGGAGCTGTTTTTT
TRBV16	TRBJ2-3	-	15	-	CASSQPGANTDTQYF	TGTGCCAGCAGCCAACCAGGGGCTAACACAGATACGCAGTATTTT
TRBV5-1	TRBJ1-2	-	13	-	CASSTAGVEGYTF	TGCGCCAGCAGCACTGCAGGGGTGGAAGGCTACACCTTC
TRBV27	TRBJ2-7	-	13	TRBD1	CASSLQGAYEQYF	TGTGCCAGCAGTTTACAGGGGGCCTACGAGCAGTACTTC
TRBV4-3	TRBJ1-1	once	14	TRBD1	CASSPDRDRTEAFF	TGCGCCAGCAGTCCCGACAGGGATCGCACTGAAGCTTTCTTT
TRBV7-2	TRBJ1-2	-	14	TRBD1	CASSSGGQGYGYTF	TGTGCCAGCAGCTCAGGGGGGCAGGGTTATGGCTACACCTTC
TRBV21-1	TRBJ2-7	-	16	-	CASSFSTGTGGWEQYF	TGTGCCAGCAGCTTTAGCACCGGGACAGGGGGCTGGGAGCAGTACTTC
TRBV6-5	TRBJ2-7	-	14	TRBD1	CASSLDRGPYEQYF	TGTGCCAGCAGTCTGGACAGGGGTCCCTACGAGCAGTACTTC
TRBV10-1	TRBJ1-1	-	15	-	CASSATGRGDTEAFF	TGCGCCAGCAGTGCCACGGGGAGGGGAGACACTGAAGCTTTCTTT
TRBV2	TRBJ1-5	-	13	-	CASSESGRGTQHF	TGTGCCAGCAGTGAATCGGGGCGCGGGACCCAGCATTTT
TRBV5-5	TRBJ2-2	-	15	-	CASSLLWGDTGELFF	TGTGCCAGCAGCTTGCTATGGGGGGATACCGGGGAGCTGTTTTTT
TRBV7-2	TRBJ1-1	-	16	-	CASSLARGRGHTEAFF	TGTGCCAGCAGCTTAGCTCGGGGCAGGGGTCACACTGAAGCTTTCTTT
TRBV27	TRBJ2-4	once	14	-	CASSLVGPGYIQYF	TGTGCCAGCAGTTTAGTGGGGCCCGGATATATTCAGTACTTC
TRBV7-3	TRBJ2-6	-	16	-	CASSATVGPGANVLTF	TGTGCCAGCAGCGCCACCGTTGGGCCAGGGGCCAACGTCCTGACTTTC
TRBV6-6	TRBJ1-1	-	12	TRBD1	CASRQGAGEAFF	TGTGCCAGCCGACAGGGGGCGGGTGAAGCTTTCTTT
TRBV5-6	TRBJ1-3	few	14	TRBD1	CASRQGGSGNTIYF	TGTGCCAGCAGACAGGGGGGATCTGGAAACACCATATATTTT
TRBV5-8	TRBJ1-4	-	15	-	CASNLGQGTNEKLFF	TGTGCCAGCAACCTGGGGCAGGGAACAAATGAAAAACTGTTTTTT
TRBV3-1/TRBV3-2	TRBJ2-3	-	18	TRBD2	CASSQDLRAGGSPDTQYF	TGTGCCAGCAGCCAAGATCTCAGAGCGGGGGGATCCCCAGATACGCAGTATTTT
TRBV10-3	TRBJ1-5	-	19	TRBD1	CATREQGQGSLYSNQPQHF	TGTGCCACCCGGGAGCAGGGACAGGGGAGCCTTTATAGCAATCAGCCCCAGCATTTT
TRBV28	TRBJ2-1	once	14	TRBD1	CASSFGTGNYEQFF	TGTGCCAGCAGTTTCGGGACAGGAAACTATGAGCAGTTCTTC
TRBV6-5	TRBJ1-1	-	16	-	CASSYGRGRGNTEAFF	TGTGCCAGCAGTTACGGTCGCGGCAGGGGGAACACTGAAGCTTTCTTT
TRBV5-1	TRBJ1-2	-	13	-	CASSLDGVDGYTF	TGCGCCAGCAGCTTGGACGGGGTTGATGGCTACACCTTC
TRBV7-9	TRBJ1-1	-	15	-	CASSLSGAMNTEAFF	TGTGCCAGCAGCTTATCAGGGGCCATGAACACTGAAGCTTTCTTT
TRBV3-1/TRBV3-2	TRBJ2-3	-	16	TRBD2	CASSQNGGGSTDTQYF	TGTGCCAGCAGCCAGAACGGGGGGGGTAGCACAGATACGCAGTATTTT
TRBV19	TRBJ2-3	-	15	TRBD2	CASTQRGGTTDTQYF	TGTGCCAGTACTCAGCGGGGGGGCACCACAGATACGCAGTATTTT
TRBV7-2	TRBJ2-7	-	15	TRBD2	CASSATSGGAYEQYF	TGTGCCAGCAGCGCCACTAGCGGGGGGGCCTACGAGCAGTACTTC
TRBV18	TRBJ1-1	-	13	TRBD1	CASSPDRIAEAFF	TGTGCCAGCTCACCGGACAGGATTGCCGAAGCTTTCTTT
TRBV12-3/TRBV12-4	TRBJ1-2	-	13	-	CASSADLDYGYTF	TGTGCCAGCAGTGCCGACTTGGACTATGGCTACACCTTC
TRBV28	TRBJ1-3	-	16	-	CASDKGQTGSGNTIYF	TGTGCCAGCGATAAAGGCCAGACGGGCTCTGGAAACACCATATATTTT
TRBV10-3	TRBJ1-1	-	12	-	CATGAGNTEAFF	TGTGCCACCGGTGCAGGTAACACTGAAGCTTTCTTT
TRBV5-1	TRBJ2-1	-	15	TRBD2	CASSSLAGGHNEQFF	TGCGCCAGCAGCTCGTTAGCGGGGGGTCACAATGAGCAGTTCTTC
TRBV5-4	TRBJ1-4	-	14	TRBD1	CASRSDRASEKLFF	TGTGCCAGCAGATCGGACAGGGCCAGTGAAAAACTGTTTTTT
TRBV6-4	TRBJ1-4	-	14	TRBD1	CASFRTGSNEKLFF	TGTGCCAGCTTCCGGACAGGGTCTAATGAAAAACTGTTTTTT
TRBV2	TRBJ2-3	-	16	TRBD2	CASSAPTSGGADTQYF	TGTGCCAGCAGTGCCCCGACTAGCGGGGGGGCGGATACGCAGTATTTT
TRBV4-2	TRBJ1-2	-	15	-	CASSQDEVVSYGYTF	TGTGCCAGCAGCCAAGATGAGGTGGTGAGCTATGGCTACACCTTC
TRBV9	TRBJ1-6	-	16	TRBD1	CASSPMDRGHNSPLHF	TGTGCCAGCAGCCCTATGGACAGGGGCCACAATTCACCCCTCCACTTT
TRBV18	TRBJ2-5	-	15	-	CASSPPGKASETQYF	TGTGCCAGCTCACCCCCAGGGAAGGCTTCTGAGACCCAGTACTTC
TRBV2	TRBJ2-1	-	14	TRBD2	CASKIAGAYNEQFF	TGTGCCAGCAAAATAGCGGGGGCCTACAATGAGCAGTTCTTC